The clone carrying this TCR beta chain has at least ten counts. TCRdb re-derived calls from the RACE reads in MiXCR, one entry per CDR3 protein. The table shows hundreds of thousands of distinct CDR3 sequences, with about 6% occurring only once. The time point was: patch test 2, 6 weeks after DPC sensitization. Stated treatment: therapeutic diphenylcyclopropenone sensitization with weekly scalp DPC. The data stem from a study of human T cells and chemical hapten exposure. Germline V gives CDR1 SGHTA, CDR2 FQGTGA. This CDR3 region has 14 residues. Trimming took 0 bases from V and 5 from J, leaving 8 bases between them.

The sequences come from whole blood, collected in connection with sensitization to the hapten diphenylcyclopropenone (DPC). This receptor was identified in a woman in her late teens or twenties with alopecia areata. Some clones in this sample may be carry-over from other donors' samples. The chain employs TRBV7-3 and TRBJ2-1; D ambiguous. The CDR3 DNA follows: TGTGCCAGCAGCTTAACAAGCCCCAACAATGAGCAGTTCTTC. Protein sequence: CASSLTSPNNEQFF.